The 24 T cell receptor beta chains listed next were all sequenced from one sample in a study of blood T cell repertoires in COVID-19 (dated by TCRdb to between 2020 and 2021). Receptor libraries were prepared by the immunoSEQ multiplex PCR assay. This is the immuneACCESS table as TCRdb keeps it, with only in-frame sequences that have V and J called. A part of the clones is gone; compared with another copy, unresolved V genes explain less than half, and the rest is unexplained. The sample table contains about 230,000 clones; only one count was recorded for approximately 82% of them. Clones ranked in the top ten supply around 2% of the sample. Sequenced input: peripheral blood. The receptors originated from a man aged 40-49 years who had recovered from COVID-19.

The chain couples TRBV3-1 (or the pseudogene TRBV3-2) to TRBJ1-5, with 7 bases identical to TRBD1. The J segment lost 5 bases and the V segment lost 3 bases, leaving 4 bases of the junction unmatched. The CDR3 length is 14 residues. Looked up from germline, CDR1 is LGHDT and CDR2 is YNNKEL (reference sequence). This chain's CDR3 is CASSHGTDHQPQHF. The CDR3 DNA reads as TGTGCCAGCAGCCATGGGACAGACCATCAGCCCCAGCATTTT.

The chain uses TRBV6-2 or TRBV6-3 and TRBJ2-1; 8 bases line up with TRBD1. This CDR3 has 19 residues. J gave up 3 bases and V 2 bases, and 15 bases lay outside the gene matches. Germline CDR1 is MNHEY and CDR2 is SVGEGT. CDR3: CASSYPQLGQGRNYNEQFF. CDR3 coding DNA: TGTGCCAGCAGTTACCCCCAACTCGGACAGGGTAGGAACTACAATGAGCAGTTCTTC.

The chain has TRBV19 and TRBJ2-7, with 7 bases identical to TRBD2. The germline V gene encodes CDR1 LNHDA and CDR2 SQIVND (reference sequence). This CDR3 comprises 14 residues. Trimming at V came to 6 bases and at J to 6 bases, leaving 11 bases not matched to a gene. CDR3 region: CASRLPGGSPEQYF. The CDR3 nucleotides read TGTGCCAGTAGGCTCCCGGGGGGATCTCCCGAGCAGTACTTC.

V usage is TRBV7-2 and J usage is TRBJ1-2, with D possibly being TRBD1 (5 bases). V was shortened by 6 bases and J by 4 bases, with 15 bases between the two germline ends. This CDR3 has 14 residues. CDR1 is SGHTA, CDR2 FQGNSA, per germline. The CDR3 reads CASSPSSQGYGYTF. The CDR3 nucleotides read TGTGCCAGCAGTCCAAGCTCGCAGGGCTATGGCTACACCTTC.

The V gene is TRBV7-9, the J gene TRBJ2-2; D possibly corresponds to TRBD2 (6 bases). This CDR3 comprises 16 residues. Germline lookup yields CDR1 SEHNR and CDR2 FQNEAQ (reference sequence). V lost 3 bases, J lost 4 bases, and 15 bases lay in between. Here the CDR3 DNA reads TGTGCCAGCAGCTTCAGGAGGGGTTCAGGCACCGGGGAGCTGTTTTTT. Protein sequence: CASSFRRGSGTGELFF.

The gene calls are TRBV27 and TRBJ2-7; 9 bases are shared with TRBD1. The CDR3 consists of 16 residues. CDR1 MNHEY and CDR2 SMNVEV come from the germline V gene (reference sequence). J gave up 2 bases and V 5 bases, and 10 bases lay outside the gene matches. CDR3 loop: CASSGPGQGGAYEQYF. The CDR3 DNA sequence: TGTGCCAGCAGTGGCCCGGGACAGGGAGGCGCCTACGAGCAGTACTTC.

This CDR3 reads CASSFRAGGQETQYF. The CDR3 DNA is TGTGCCAGCAGCTTCCGGGCGGGGGGACAAGAGACCCAGTACTTC. V and J are TRBV11-3 and TRBJ2-5; 8 bases agree with TRBD2. CDR3 size: 15 residues. From germline, CDR1 is SGHNT and CDR2 YENEEA. After removal of 3 bases from V and 2 bases from J, the junction contained 5 bases not matched to a gene.

This sequence joins TRBV19 and TRBJ1-2; possibly TRBD1 for D (6 bases). V shed 6 bases and J shed 8 bases, with 10 bases lying between them. The germline V gene has CDR1 LNHDA and CDR2 SQIVND (reference sequence). CDR3 length: 11 amino acids. The CDR3 sequence: CASRVTGGYTF. The CDR3 DNA reads TGTGCCAGTAGGGTGACAGGCGGCTACACCTTC.

This clone was detected only once. The genes are TRBV5-5 and TRBJ2-2; a possible D gene is TRBD2 (7 bases). Between the trimmed V and J ends, which lost 0 bases and 2 bases, there was a span of 11 bases. This CDR3 region has 16 residues. The germline V gene encodes CDR1 SGHKS and CDR2 YYEKEE (reference sequence). CDR3 DNA sequence: TGTGCCAGCAGCTTGGCGGGGGGCCTAAACACCGGGGAGCTGTTTTTT. As protein: CASSLAGGLNTGELFF.

The genes are TRBV6-5 and TRBJ2-1; D possibly corresponds to TRBD2 (5 bases). This CDR3 spans 16 amino acids. The germline V gene has CDR1 MNHEY and CDR2 SVGAGI. V lost 4 bases and J 0 bases, leaving 13 bases between the germline ends. DNA of the CDR3: TGTGCCAGCAGTTCTCAGCCGGGGAGCTCCTACAATGAGCAGTTCTTC. Protein: CASSSQPGSSYNEQFF.

This clone has just a few counts. The chain links TRBV19 to TRBJ1-2, with 7 bases that match TRBD1. Trimming took 4 bases from V and 7 from J; bases not matched to a gene: 6. Germline loops: CDR1 LNHDA, CDR2 SQIVND (reference sequence). The CDR3 is made up of 13 amino acids. CDR3 sequence reads: CASSRGHRGGYTF. CDR3 bases: TGTGCCAGTAGTAGGGGACACAGGGGTGGCTACACCTTC.

The chain links TRBV5-1 to TRBJ2-2; D is undetermined. Trimming took off 4 bases at V and 7 bases at J, with 14 bases between the two ends. This CDR3 region has 14 residues. CDR1 and CDR2 (germline): SGHRS, YFSETQ. CDR3 loop: CASSLDSYGGELFF. The DNA for the CDR3 is TGCGCCAGCAGCCTCGACTCCTACGGCGGGGAGCTGTTTTTT.

V usage is TRBV6-2 or TRBV6-3 and J usage is TRBJ2-3, with 13 nucleotides matching TRBD2. Germline V gives CDR1 MNHEY, CDR2 SVGEGT. The CDR3 sequence is 15 residues long. The V gene end was trimmed by 5 bases and the J gene end by 6 bases; junction bases not matched to a gene: 5. This CDR3 is CASSDPGLAGDTQYF. The DNA of the CDR3 is TGTGCCAGCAGTGACCCGGGACTAGCGGGGGATACGCAGTATTTT.

V is TRBV6-5 and J is TRBJ2-1, with D tentatively TRBD1 (6 bases). Germline-derived CDR1 and CDR2 are MNHEY and SVGAGI. V lost 7 bases and J lost 12, with 25 bases in between. CDR3 length: 15 amino acids. This chain's CDR3 is CASNVGQTLPRGQFF. CDR3 bases: TGTGCCAGCAATGTCGGACAGACGCTTCCGAGGGGGCAGTTCTTC.

The chain links TRBV19 to TRBJ1-1, with TRBD1 as a possible D gene (5 bases). The CDR3 is made up of 12 amino acids. Between the trimmed V and J ends, which lost 0 bases and 11 bases, there was a span of 10 bases. In germline, CDR1 is LNHDA, CDR2 SQIVND (reference sequence). CDR3 DNA: TGTGCCAGTAGTATAGATCGGACAAGGGCTTTCTTT. Protein product: CASSIDRTRAFF.

The chain combines TRBV27 with TRBJ1-5, with D hard to call. This CDR3 has 14 amino acids. V shed 4 bases and J shed 0 bases, with 7 bases lying between them. Germline-derived CDR1 and CDR2 are MNHEY and SMNVEV (reference sequence). The CDR3 nucleotides read TGTGCCAGCAGTTGGAGTATTAGCAATCAGCCCCAGCATTTT. As protein: CASSWSISNQPQHF.

V usage is TRBV9 and J usage is TRBJ2-3; a possible D gene is TRBD1 (6 bases). The germline CDR1 and CDR2 sequences are SGDLS and YYNGEE. V lost 1 base and J 4 bases, leaving 25 bases between the germline ends. The CDR3 has 19 amino acids. CDR3 sequence reads: CASSVQIALGASIPDTQYF. For the CDR3, the DNA is TGTGCCAGCAGCGTACAAATCGCCTTGGGGGCCTCCATCCCAGATACGCAGTATTTT.

V usage is TRBV6-1 and J usage is TRBJ1-2; D not certain. V lost 3 bases, J lost 3 bases, and 11 bases lay in between. Germline lookup yields CDR1 MNHNS and CDR2 SASEGT. This CDR3 is built from 14 residues. The DNA of the CDR3 is TGTGCCAGCAGTGAGTATGGGCCATACTATGGCTACACCTTC. Its protein is CASSEYGPYYGYTF.

The V and J genes are TRBV5-5 and TRBJ1-5; no definite D call. Germline CDR1 and CDR2: SGHKS and YYEKEE (reference sequence). Trimming left V 2 bases short and J 6 bases short, with 15 bases between. This CDR3 comprises 15 residues. DNA for the CDR3: TGTGCCAGCAGCTTCCTTACGGGAGGAGTTCAGCCCCAGCATTTT. It codes for CASSFLTGGVQPQHF.

V gene TRBV11-2 combines with J gene TRBJ2-2; weak D call: TRBD1 (5 bases). The CDR3 sequence is 17 residues long. Deletions cut 5 bases from V and 7 bases from J, with 23 bases between. Germline values: CDR1 SGHAT, CDR2 FQNNGV. The CDR3 sequence is CASSPIAAQGAGGELFF. The CDR3 DNA reads as TGTGCCAGCAGCCCCATCGCCGCGCAAGGGGCAGGCGGGGAGCTGTTTTTT.

This clone was observed once. The genes are TRBV4-1 and TRBJ1-5, with D possibly matching TRBD1 (6 bases). V lost 1 base to trimming and J lost 8 bases, with 9 bases between them. CDR3 length: 13 amino acids. Germline CDR1 reads MGHRA; CDR2 reads YSYEKL. The CDR3 DNA follows: TGCGCCAGCAGCCAAGGGGGACAAAAGCCCCAGCATTTT. Its translation is CASSQGGQKPQHF.

The chain links TRBV27 to TRBJ2-2, with D unresolved. There are 14 residues in the CDR3. Germline loops: CDR1 MNHEY, CDR2 SMNVEV (reference sequence). The germline V and J ends were trimmed by 8 bases and 4 bases, with 14 bases remaining between them. The CDR3 nucleotides are TGTGCCAGCTCGAGCCAGGTCAGCACCGGGGAGCTGTTTTTT. It translates to CASSSQVSTGELFF.

The rearrangement uses TRBV4-3 and TRBJ2-3, with TRBD1 identical over 9 bases. The CDR3 has 15 residues. V lost 1 base to trimming and J lost 5 bases; unmatched junction nucleotides: 4. Germline CDR1 reads LGHNA; CDR2 reads YSLEER. CDR3 sequence: CASSQGGQGGDTQYF. The CDR3 region has the DNA TGCGCCAGCAGCCAAGGGGGACAGGGTGGAGATACGCAGTATTTT.

The rearrangement uses TRBV5-1 and TRBJ1-1; 9 positions match TRBD1. The CDR3 runs to 14 residues. After removal of 5 bases from V and 7 bases from J, the junction contained 9 bases not matched to a gene. Germline CDR1 and CDR2: SGHRS and YFSETQ. The CDR3 DNA reads TGCGCCAGCAGACCTCGGACAGGGGAGGGTGAAGCTTTCTTT. It specifies CASRPRTGEGEAFF.